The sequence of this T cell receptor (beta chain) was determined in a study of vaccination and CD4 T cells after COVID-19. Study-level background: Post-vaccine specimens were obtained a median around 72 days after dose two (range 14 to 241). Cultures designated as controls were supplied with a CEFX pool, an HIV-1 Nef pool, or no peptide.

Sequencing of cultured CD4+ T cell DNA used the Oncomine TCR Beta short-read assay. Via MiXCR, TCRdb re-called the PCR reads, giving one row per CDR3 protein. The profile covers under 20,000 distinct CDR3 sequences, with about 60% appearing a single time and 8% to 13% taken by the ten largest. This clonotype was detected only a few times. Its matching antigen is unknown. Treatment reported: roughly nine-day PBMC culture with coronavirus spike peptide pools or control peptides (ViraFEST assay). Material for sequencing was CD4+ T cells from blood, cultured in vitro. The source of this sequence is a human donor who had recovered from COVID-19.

The CDR3 DNA reads TGTGCCAGCAGTGCAGAATGGACAAACTATAGCAATCAGCCCCAGCATTTT. Translating gives CASSAEWTNYSNQPQHF. The genes are TRBV6-1 and TRBJ1-5; possible D gene TRBD1, 5 bases. CDR3 length equals 17 residues. Germline values: CDR1 MNHNS, CDR2 SASEGT. The V and J ends lost 4 bases and 0 bases respectively, with 16 bases between them.